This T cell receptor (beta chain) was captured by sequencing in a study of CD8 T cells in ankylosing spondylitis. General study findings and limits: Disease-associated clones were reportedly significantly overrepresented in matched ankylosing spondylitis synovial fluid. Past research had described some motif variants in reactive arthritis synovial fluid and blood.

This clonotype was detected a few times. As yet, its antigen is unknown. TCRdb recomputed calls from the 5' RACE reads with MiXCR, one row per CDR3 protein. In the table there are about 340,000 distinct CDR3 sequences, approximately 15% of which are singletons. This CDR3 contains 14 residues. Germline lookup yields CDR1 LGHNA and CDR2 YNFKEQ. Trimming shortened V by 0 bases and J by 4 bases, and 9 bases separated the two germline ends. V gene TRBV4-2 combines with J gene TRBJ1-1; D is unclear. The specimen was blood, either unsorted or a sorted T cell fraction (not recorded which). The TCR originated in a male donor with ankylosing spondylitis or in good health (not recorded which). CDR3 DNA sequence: TGTGCCAGCAGCCAAGACTCCGCCGGCACTGAAGCTTTCTTT. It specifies CASSQDSAGTEAFF.